Sequencing of this T cell receptor (beta chain) was carried out in a study of T cell responses to AZD1222 COVID-19 vaccine. Study details: Doses given second, at about 4 or about 12 weeks, were pooled. Findings of the study overall: Regions left unmutated in variants are reportedly the target of nearly half of spike-specific TCRs. No repertoire was sampled before or during the peak T cell response, only after it. The donor cohort was predominantly white British with a female majority, and clonal diversity may have been underestimated.

The table came from immunoSEQ multiplex PCR; TCRdb's copy has only in-frame clones and leaves some out. This table holds around 62,000 clones, 70% to 90% found once. This clone was observed once. The antigen is unknown. This CDR3 is 13 amino acids long. V was trimmed by 3 bases and J by 6 bases, leaving 11 bases between them. The V gene is TRBV12-3 or TRBV12-4, the J gene TRBJ1-2; D is perhaps TRBD1 (6 bases). The source of this sequence is an adult in good health. Sequences were derived from peripheral blood, sampled on day 0 of AZD1222 vaccination. The CDR3 spells CASSFRGADGYTF. CDR3 in DNA: TGTGCCAGCAGTTTTCGGGGGGCCGATGGCTACACCTTC.